This T cell receptor beta chain originates from a study of blood T cell repertoires in COVID-19 (dated by TCRdb to the early 2020s). Background on the whole study: Samples covering the acute and convalescent phases of COVID-19 were provided by collaborators in the United States, Italy and Spain. The material from the prospective study consisted of cDNA or gDNA derived from T cells, B-cell-depleted T cells, or PBMCs. Deeply sampled blood TCRbeta repertoires from subjects exposed to, actively infected with, or recovered from COVID-19 were included in the dataset. The repertoires were released in a freely available public database intended as a resource for research on the immune response to SARS-CoV-2. The samples were drawn from the first 160 participants of the ongoing ImmuneRACE study and from roughly 1,300 subjects provided by 6 global collaborators. A de-identified subject ID, COVID-19 status, age in years and sex were almost always included in the sample metadata. Where available, HLA class I and class II types were taken from metadata supplied by the sample provider and were not determined by assay-based typing. Broader findings and caveats from the paper: The amount of clinical and demographic metadata varied by source and participant and was provided uncurated.

Regarding this clone: What this receptor recognizes is not known. No base quality values were provided; no much bigger clone lies one nucleotide off.

TCRbeta CDR3 regions were amplified from genomic DNA by means of the immunoSEQ Assay, a bias-controlled multiplex PCR. The source study handled its data this way. The number of nucleated cells in each sample was estimated by amplification of reference gene primers within the assay. To quantify the absolute abundance of each unique TCRbeta CDR3 rearrangement, sequence reads were collapsed and filtered. For each sample, productive Simpson clonality was calculated as the square root of Simpson's diversity index across productive rearrangements. TCRdb obtained this table from immuneACCESS and retained in-frame rearrangements with V and J assigned. These tables miss some clones; where compared with another copy, unresolved V genes account for less than half of the shortfall, and the remainder is unexplained. V and J calls and clone size are those listed in that table; D and trimming were worked out from the DNA. The sample table holds approximately 37,000 clones, of which around 90% were seen once. The ten most abundant clones make up 9% of the sample.

Taken from cysteine to phenylalanine, the CDR3 has 15 residues. Here the CDR3 DNA is all that survives: 45 bases in frame from base 1. From the germline V gene (reference sequence), CDR1 is SEHNR and CDR2 is FQNEAQ. Between the V and J ends, shortened by 5 bases and 5 bases respectively, the junction contains 18 bases. Each collaborating institution followed its own protocols to collect whole blood in K2EDTA tubes. Collaborator samples were shipped for TCRbeta analysis as frozen whole blood, isolated PBMCs, or DNA extracted from either sample type. This sequence uses TRBV7-9 and TRBJ2-5; the best D guess is TRBD2, with 6 bases matching. The sequence derives from a woman in her seventies with acute or convalescent COVID-19. The sample comprised peripheral blood. The nucleotides read TGTGCCAGCAGCCCGCTTTTCGGGGGTTCGGAGACCCAGTACTTC. It codes for CASSPLFGGSETQYF.